This T cell receptor (beta chain) was profiled in a study of naive and memory T cell subsets. Regarding the study as a whole: Possibly reflecting memory cells re-expressing CD45RA, a few larger clonotypes occurred in naive repertoires, especially CD8.

Both TRBC1 and TRBC2 were covered by a beta constant-region primer of two equimolar oligonucleotides. The ligated cDNA underwent four PCR rounds using SP2 and nested alpha and beta constant-region primers. TCRdb called the UMI-ligation and nested PCR reads again in MiXCR, with one record for every CDR3 protein. Among fewer than 150,000 distinct CDR3 sequences, 15% to 25% were seen once, and the ten largest hold more than 0.6%. CDR1 and CDR2 (germline): SQVTM, ANQGSEA. CDR3 length: 11 amino acids. Between the trimmed V and J ends, which lost 7 bases and 2 bases, there was a span of 8 bases. CD8 T cells were positively selected from what remained after CD4 positive selection. This clonotype has more than one count but fewer than ten. The antigen is not known.

This chain joins TRBV29-1 and TRBJ1-1; D unresolved. The sequenced material came from naive CD8+ T cells from blood. The source of this sequence is a human donor in good health. CDR3 residues: CSATPNTEAFF. CDR3 nucleotide sequence: TGCAGCGCCACGCCTAACACTGAAGCTTTCTTT. Together with reference TRBV29-1 and TRBJ1-1, the CDR3 gives the full variable domain: SAVISQKPSRDICQRGTSLTIQCQVDSQVTMMFWYRQQPGQSLTLIATANQGSEATYESGFVIDKFPISRPNLTFSTLTVSNMSPEDSSIYLCSATPNTEAFFGQGTRLTVV.